This T cell receptor (beta chain) was obtained from a study of T-cell memory formation after mild COVID-19. Study-level results: There was a balanced CD4/CD8 profile in clones contracting day 15 to 85, and later expanders leaned CD4+.

This clonotype was seen ten or more times. Its antigen is unidentified. CDR3 length: 17 residues. With V trimmed by 6 bases and J by 1 base, 16 bases remained unmatched. CDR1 and CDR2 (germline): DFQATT, SNEGSKA (reference sequence). Barcoded TCR alpha and TCR beta cDNA libraries with UMIs came from 5'RACE using constant-segment primers. TCRdb used MiXCR to reprocess the 5' RACE reads, holding one entry per CDR3 protein. The sample contains around 90,000 distinct CDR3 sequences, 13% of which appear only once. The sample was PBMCs or a T cell subset sorted from them (not recorded which). This sequence joins TRBV20-1 and TRBJ2-7; 9 positions match TRBD2. The origin of this receptor is an adult woman who had mild COVID-19 (a few samples of this study predate the infection). Cell type and time point are not known. The CDR3 DNA reads as TGCAGTGCGACCCCCCCAGGGCTAGCGGGAATGTCCTACGAGCAGTACTTC. Encoded protein: CSATPPGLAGMSYEQYF.